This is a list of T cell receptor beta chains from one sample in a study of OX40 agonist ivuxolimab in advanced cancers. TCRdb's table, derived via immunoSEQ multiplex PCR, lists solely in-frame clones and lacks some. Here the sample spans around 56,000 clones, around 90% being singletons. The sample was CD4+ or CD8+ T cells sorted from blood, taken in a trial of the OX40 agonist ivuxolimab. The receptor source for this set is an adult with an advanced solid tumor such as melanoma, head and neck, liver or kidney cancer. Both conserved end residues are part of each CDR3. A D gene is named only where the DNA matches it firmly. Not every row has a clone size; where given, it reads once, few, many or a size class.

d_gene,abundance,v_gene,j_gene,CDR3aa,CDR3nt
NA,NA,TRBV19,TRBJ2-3,CASSIDPSLSGVLTDTQYF,TGTGCCAGTAGTATAGATCCTTCCCTTAGCGGAGTTTTAACAGATACGCAGTATTTT
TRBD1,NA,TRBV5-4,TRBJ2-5,CASSLGGTGARETQYF,TGTGCCAGCAGCTTGGGGGGTACAGGGGCGCGAGAGACCCAGTACTTC
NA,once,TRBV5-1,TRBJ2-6,CASSYRTAGANVLTF,TGCGCCAGCAGCTACCGGACAGCCGGGGCCAACGTCCTGACTTTC
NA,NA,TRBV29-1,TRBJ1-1,CSVEYESTEAFF,TGCAGCGTTGAATACGAGAGCACTGAAGCTTTCTTT
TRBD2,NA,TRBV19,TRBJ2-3,CASSPLAGGGTDTQYF,TGTGCCAGTAGTCCCTTAGCGGGAGGGGGCACAGATACGCAGTATTTT
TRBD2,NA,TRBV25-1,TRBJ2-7,CASSGGGRDYRYEQYF,TGTGCCAGCAGTGGCGGTGGTCGGGACTACCGCTACGAGCAGTACTTC
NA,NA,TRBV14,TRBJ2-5,CASSQRRGLDETQYF,TGTGCCAGCAGCCAGCGGAGGGGGCTGGATGAGACCCAGTACTTC
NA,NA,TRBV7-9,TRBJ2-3,CASSPPPNTQYF,TGTGCCAGCAGCCCACCCCCTAATACGCAGTATTTT
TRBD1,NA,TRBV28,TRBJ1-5,CASSPLQGDSNQPQHF,TGTGCCAGCAGCCCCTTACAGGGGGATAGCAATCAGCCCCAGCATTTT
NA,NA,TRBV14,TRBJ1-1,CASSQVEGAEAFF,TGTGCCAGCAGCCAAGTCGAAGGGGCTGAAGCTTTCTTT
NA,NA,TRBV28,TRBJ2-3,CACSADTQYF,TGTGCCTGCTCCGCAGATACGCAGTATTTT
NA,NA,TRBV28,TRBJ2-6,CASSFKNSFSSSGANVLTF,TGTGCCAGCAGTTTTAAAAATAGCTTCTCGTCCTCTGGGGCCAACGTCCTGACTTTC
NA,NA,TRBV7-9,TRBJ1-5,CASTFRIQGNQPQHF,TGTGCCAGCACCTTTAGGATCCAGGGCAATCAGCCCCAGCATTTT
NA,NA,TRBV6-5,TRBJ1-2,CASSYSSSGYGYTF,TGTGCCAGCAGTTACTCGAGTTCGGGCTATGGCTACACCTTC
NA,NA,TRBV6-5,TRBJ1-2,CASSYGANYGYTF,TGTGCCAGCAGTTATGGGGCGAACTATGGCTACACCTTC
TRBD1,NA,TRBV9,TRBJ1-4,CASSEGGFNEKLFF,TGTGCCAGCAGCGAAGGGGGCTTTAATGAAAAACTGTTTTTT
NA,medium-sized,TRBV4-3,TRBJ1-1,CASSQEGGGTEAFF,TGCGCCAGCAGCCAAGAGGGTGGGGGGACTGAAGCTTTCTTT
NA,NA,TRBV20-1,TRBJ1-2,CSVAQRNGYTF,TGCAGTGTCGCACAAAGAAATGGCTACACCTTC
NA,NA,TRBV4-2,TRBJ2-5,CASSQERNQETQYF,TGTGCCAGCAGCCAAGAGCGGAACCAAGAGACCCAGTACTTC
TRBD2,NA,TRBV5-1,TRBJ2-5,CASSLAGGQETQYF,TGCGCCAGCAGCTTGGCGGGGGGCCAAGAGACCCAGTACTTC
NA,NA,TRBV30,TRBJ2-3,CAWTEDTQYF,TGTGCCTGGACCGAAGATACGCAGTATTTT
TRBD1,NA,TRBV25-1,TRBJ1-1,CASSAWTGGVTEAFF,TGTGCCAGCAGTGCGTGGACAGGGGGCGTAACTGAAGCTTTCTTT
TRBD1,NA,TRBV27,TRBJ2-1,CASSLAKGARREQFF,TGTGCCAGCAGTTTAGCGAAGGGGGCGCGGCGTGAGCAGTTCTTC
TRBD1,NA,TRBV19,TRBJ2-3,CASSIVQGRDTQYF,TGTGCCAGTAGTATTGTACAGGGGAGAGATACGCAGTATTTT
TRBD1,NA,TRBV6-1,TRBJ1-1,CASSEVQGMSPMEAFF,TGTGCCAGCAGTGAGGTACAGGGGATGAGTCCGATGGAAGCTTTCTTT
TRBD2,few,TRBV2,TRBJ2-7,CASSVGPSGRSYEQYF,TGTGCCAGCAGTGTAGGGCCTAGCGGGCGCTCCTACGAGCAGTACTTC
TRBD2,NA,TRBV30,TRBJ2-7,CAWSAEREGSYEQYF,TGTGCCTGGAGTGCAGAGCGGGAGGGCTCCTACGAGCAGTACTTC
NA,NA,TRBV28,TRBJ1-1,CASSLRKLATAYRVAAFF,TGTGCCAGCAGTTTACGGAAATTAGCGACGGCTTACAGGGTTGCGGCTTTCTTT
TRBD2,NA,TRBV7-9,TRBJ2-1,CASSSTGTKHEQFF,TGTGCCAGCAGCTCCACCGGGACTAAGCATGAGCAGTTCTTC
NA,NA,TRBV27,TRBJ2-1,CASSLWGGNEQFF,TGTGCCAGCAGTTTATGGGGCGGGAATGAGCAGTTCTTC
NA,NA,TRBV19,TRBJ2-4,CASNDGFAAKNIQYF,TGTGCCAGTAATGACGGTTTCGCTGCCAAAAACATTCAGTACTTC
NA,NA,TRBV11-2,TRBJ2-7,CASSLVGPSYEQYF,TGTGCCAGCAGCTTAGTGGGCCCGAGCTACGAGCAGTACTTC
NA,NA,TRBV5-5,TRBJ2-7,CASSWETGYEQYF,TGTGCCAGCAGCTGGGAGACAGGCTACGAGCAGTACTTC
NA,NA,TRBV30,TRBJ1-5,CAWGDFSNQPQHF,TGTGCCTGGGGGGACTTTAGCAATCAGCCCCAGCATTTT
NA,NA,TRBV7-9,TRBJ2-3,CASSLVVATDTQYF,TGTGCCAGCAGCTTAGTCGTTGCCACAGATACGCAGTATTTT
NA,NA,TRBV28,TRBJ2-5,CASYPRGALQETQYF,TGTGCCAGCTACCCTCGTGGAGCTCTACAAGAGACCCAGTACTTC
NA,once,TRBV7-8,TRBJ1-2,CASSLGGGPNYGYTF,TGTGCCAGCAGCTTAGGTGGGGGCCCTAACTATGGCTACACCTTC
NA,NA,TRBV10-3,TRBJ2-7,CAISESQGVGYEQYF,TGTGCCATCAGTGAGTCACAGGGAGTTGGCTACGAGCAGTACTTC
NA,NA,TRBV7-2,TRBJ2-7,CASSSPGAMAYEQYF,TGTGCCAGCAGCTCCCCAGGGGCGATGGCCTACGAGCAGTACTTC
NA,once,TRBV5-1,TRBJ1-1,CASKQGNTEAFF,TGCGCCAGCAAGCAGGGTAACACTGAAGCTTTCTTT
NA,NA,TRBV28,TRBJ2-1,CASSSFVGSPGNEQFF,TGTGCCAGCAGTTCATTTGTCGGGAGTCCGGGGAATGAGCAGTTCTTC
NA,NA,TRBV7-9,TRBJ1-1,CASAPTEGIAEAFF,TGTGCCAGCGCGCCGACAGAGGGCATCGCTGAAGCTTTCTTT
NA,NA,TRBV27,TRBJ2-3,CASSGPSTDTQYF,TGTGCCAGCAGTGGTCCCAGCACAGATACGCAGTATTTT
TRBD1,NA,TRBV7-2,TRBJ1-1,CASSLDRADEAFF,TGTGCCAGCAGCCTCGACAGGGCCGATGAAGCTTTCTTT
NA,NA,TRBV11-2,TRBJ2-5,CASSPGGPPGETQYF,TGTGCCAGCAGCCCCGGGGGGCCGCCGGGGGAGACCCAGTACTTC
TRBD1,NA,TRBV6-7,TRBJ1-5,CASSYPDRESNQPQHF,TGTGCCAGCAGTTACCCAGACAGGGAGAGCAATCAGCCCCAGCATTTT
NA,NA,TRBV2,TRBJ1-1,CASSRPGNTEAFF,TGTGCCAGCAGTCGGCCGGGGAACACTGAAGCTTTCTTT
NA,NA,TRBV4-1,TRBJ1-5,CASSPGIRVGQPQHF,TGCGCCAGCAGCCCAGGGATTAGGGTGGGTCAGCCCCAGCATTTT
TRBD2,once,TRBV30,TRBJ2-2,CAWSVRLAGGVGGELFF,TGTGCCTGGAGTGTCAGGCTAGCGGGAGGAGTGGGCGGGGAGCTGTTTTTT
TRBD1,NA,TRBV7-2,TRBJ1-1,CASSLAPGQGASTEAFF,TGTGCCAGCAGCTTAGCGCCGGGACAGGGGGCGAGCACTGAAGCTTTCTTT
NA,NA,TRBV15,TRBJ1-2,CATSSPGANYGYTF,TGTGCCACCAGCTCTCCGGGGGCTAACTATGGCTACACCTTC
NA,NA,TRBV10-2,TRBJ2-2,CAGTNTGELFF,TGCGCCGGTACGAACACCGGGGAGCTGTTTTTT
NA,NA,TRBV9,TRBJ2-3,CASSPLLGGSTDTQYF,TGTGCCAGCAGCCCTCTCCTTGGCGGTTCAACAGATACGCAGTATTTT
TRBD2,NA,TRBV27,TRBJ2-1,CASSISGGAVNEQFF,TGTGCCAGCAGCATCAGCGGGGGGGCCGTCAATGAGCAGTTCTTC
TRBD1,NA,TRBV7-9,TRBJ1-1,CASSFPEQGTTEAFF,TGTGCCAGCAGCTTCCCGGAACAGGGGACCACTGAAGCTTTCTTT
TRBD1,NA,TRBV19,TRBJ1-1,CASSKGGGGTEAFF,TGTGCCAGTAGTAAGGGAGGGGGCGGCACTGAAGCTTTCTTT
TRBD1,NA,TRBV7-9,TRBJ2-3,CASSDRGSDTQYF,TGTGCCAGCAGTGACAGGGGAAGCGATACGCAGTATTTT
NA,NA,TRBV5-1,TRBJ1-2,CASSLFGDGYTF,TGCGCCAGCAGCTTGTTCGGTGATGGCTACACCTTC
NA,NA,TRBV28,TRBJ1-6,CASSSTGPNSPLHF,TGTGCCAGCAGTTCTACGGGCCCTAATTCACCCCTCCACTTT